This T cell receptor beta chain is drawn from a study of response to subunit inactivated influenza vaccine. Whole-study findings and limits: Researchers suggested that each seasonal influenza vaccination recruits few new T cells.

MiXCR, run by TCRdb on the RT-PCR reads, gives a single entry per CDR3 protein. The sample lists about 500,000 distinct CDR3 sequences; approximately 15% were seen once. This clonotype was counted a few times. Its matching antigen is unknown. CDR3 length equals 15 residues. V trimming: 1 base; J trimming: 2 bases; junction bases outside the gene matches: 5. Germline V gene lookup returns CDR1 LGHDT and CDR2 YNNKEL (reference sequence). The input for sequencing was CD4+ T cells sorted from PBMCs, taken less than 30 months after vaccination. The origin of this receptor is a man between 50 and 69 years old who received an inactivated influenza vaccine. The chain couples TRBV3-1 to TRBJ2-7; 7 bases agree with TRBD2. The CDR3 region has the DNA TGTGCCAGCAGCCAAGCAAGCGGGGTTGCCTACGAGCAGTACTTC. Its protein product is CASSQASGVAYEQYF.